Below, 21 T cell receptor beta chains from the same sample are listed, as sequenced in a study of blood T cell repertoires in COVID-19. Clones were sequenced by immunoSEQ multiplex PCR, and TCRdb holds only the in-frame ones, with some missing. Here the sample spans about 150,000 clones, 84% being singletons. The sequenced sample was peripheral blood. The receptors were gathered from a man aged 65-85 years with acute or convalescent COVID-19.

V usage is TRBV28 and J usage is TRBJ1-1; D call uncertain. The CDR3 totals 13 residues. Germline V CDR1 and CDR2: MDHEN, SYDVKM. V shed 7 bases and J shed 0 bases, with 9 bases lying between them. The CDR3 reads CASTRDLNTEAFF. In nucleotides, the CDR3 is TGTGCCAGCACGCGAGATTTGAACACTGAAGCTTTCTTT.

This clone has only one observation. This chain links TRBV11-2 with TRBJ2-7; D possibly corresponds to TRBD2 (6 bases). CDR3 length: 14 amino acids. The germline CDR1 and CDR2 sequences are SGHAT and FQNNGV. V was shortened by 1 base and J by 6 bases, with 13 bases between the two germline ends. The chain's CDR3 is CASSLVQGGGEQYF. DNA of the CDR3: TGTGCCAGCAGCTTAGTCCAGGGAGGCGGCGAGCAGTACTTC.

The count of this clone is one. V gene TRBV5-6 combines with J gene TRBJ2-7, with TRBD1 identical over 7 bases. The CDR3 is made up of 16 amino acids. Germline-derived CDR1 and CDR2 are SGHDT and YYEEEE. Trimming took 4 bases from V and 3 from J; bases not matched to a gene: 13. This CDR3 reads CASSETGSGFSYEQYF. The CDR3 DNA reads as TGTGCCAGCAGCGAGACAGGGTCGGGTTTTAGCTACGAGCAGTACTTC.

CDR3 sequence: CASSPDGEKLFF. In DNA form, the CDR3 reads TGTGCCAGCAGCCCCGACGGGGAAAAACTGTTTTTT. The chain recombines TRBV11-3 with TRBJ1-4; D ambiguous. Germline loops: CDR1 SGHNT, CDR2 YENEEA. V was clipped by 5 bases and J by 8 bases, with 9 bases between them. This CDR3 contains 12 residues. The full variable domain, in which reference TRBV11-3 and TRBJ1-4 provide the parts outside the CDR3, is EAGVVQSPRYKIIEKKQPVAFWCNPISGHNTLYWYLQNLGQGPELLIRYENEEAVDDSQLPKDRFSAERLKGVDSTLKIQPAELGDSAVYLCASSPDGEKLFFGSGTQLSVL.

Written as DNA, the CDR3 is TGTGCCAGCAGTTACATGGAGGCTCTCACTGAAGCTTTCTTT. Its translation: CASSYMEALTEAFF. This sequence joins TRBV6-5 and TRBJ1-1, with no clear D. The CDR3 consists of 14 residues. The germline V gene encodes CDR1 MNHEY and CDR2 SVGAGI. The V end was cut by 2 bases, the J end by 4 bases, with 11 bases between.

V and J are TRBV30 and TRBJ1-2, with unresolved D. Germline values: CDR1 GTSNPN, CDR2 SVGIG (reference sequence). The CDR3 contains 13 residues. The V end lost 0 bases, the J end lost 3 bases, and 8 bases lay between the germline ends. The chain's CDR3 is CAWSVYRDYGYTF. The CDR3 region has the DNA TGTGCCTGGAGTGTATACCGGGACTATGGCTACACCTTC.

V gene TRBV6-6 combines with J gene TRBJ2-7, with TRBD2 identical over 7 bases. This CDR3 has 14 amino acids. The ends lost 2 bases at V and 4 bases at J; junction bases unmatched: 5. In germline, CDR1 is MNHNY, CDR2 SVGAGI (reference sequence). The CDR3 sequence: CASSYGASGYEQYF. For the CDR3, the DNA is TGTGCCAGCAGTTACGGAGCTAGCGGTTACGAGCAGTACTTC.

V and J are TRBV2 and TRBJ2-7, with TRBD1 matching over 12 bases. The CDR3 sequence is 17 residues long. V was clipped by 5 bases and J by 1 base; unmatched bases: 9. Looked up from germline, CDR1 is SNHLY and CDR2 is FYNNEI. As DNA, the CDR3 is TGTGCCAGCAGTCCAGGGACAGGGGGCCCACTTTCCTACGAGCAGTACTTC. It translates to CASSPGTGGPLSYEQYF.

This rearrangement joins TRBV11-3 to TRBJ2-2; tentatively, D is TRBD2 (6 bases). Germline V gene lookup returns CDR1 SGHNT and CDR2 YENEEA. With 1 base removed from V and 5 bases from J, the gap between germline ends came to 11 bases. This CDR3 is built from 15 residues. The CDR3 loop reads CASSLGRARTGELFF. The CDR3, as DNA: TGTGCCAGCAGCTTAGGGAGGGCACGGACCGGGGAGCTGTTTTTT.

The gene calls are TRBV14 and TRBJ2-5, with D possibly TRBD2 on 6 matching bases. Per the germline V gene, CDR1 is SGHDN and CDR2 is FVKESK. Trimming stripped 2 bases from V and 1 base from J, with 11 bases between. The CDR3 loop spans 15 amino acids. This chain's CDR3 is CASSQRRGIQETQYF. The CDR3 DNA sequence: TGTGCCAGCAGCCAAAGGCGGGGAATCCAAGAGACCCAGTACTTC.

V usage is TRBV27 and J usage is TRBJ2-5; 15 nucleotides line up with TRBD2. Trimming removed 0 bases from V and 5 bases from J; junction bases left unmatched: 1. The CDR3 loop spans 16 amino acids. CDR1 and CDR2 from the germline V gene are MNHEY and SMNVEV (reference sequence). CDR3 sequence reads: CASSLSGLAGGETQYF. For the CDR3, the DNA is TGTGCCAGCAGTTTATCCGGACTAGCGGGGGGGGAGACCCAGTACTTC.

The J gene is TRBJ2-5, the V gene TRBV2, with TRBD2 matching 14 bases. Germline values: CDR1 SNHLY, CDR2 FYNNEI. The CDR3 extends over 16 amino acids. Germline trimming cut 9 bases from V and 2 bases from J; bases unmatched to any gene: 8. This CDR3 is CASTGTSGSLQETQYF. In nucleotides, the CDR3 is TGTGCCAGTACCGGGACTAGCGGGAGTCTTCAAGAGACCCAGTACTTC.

This clone was seen only once. The chain carries TRBV3-1 (or the pseudogene TRBV3-2) and TRBJ2-1; 7 nucleotides match TRBD2. V gave up 2 bases and J gave up 6 bases; unmatched junction bases: 1. The germline V gene has CDR1 LGHDT and CDR2 YNNKEL (reference sequence). The CDR3 covers 13 residues. CDR3 coding DNA: TGTGCCAGCAGCCAAAGGGAGGGCAATGAGCAGTTCTTC. As protein: CASSQREGNEQFF.

V is TRBV10-3 and J is TRBJ2-2; 8 bases align to TRBD2. J was trimmed by 3 bases and V by 4 bases; bases with no gene match: 1. The CDR3 spans 14 residues. CDR1 is ENHRY and CDR2 is SYGVKD in the germline V gene. As DNA, the CDR3 is TGTGCCATCAGTGTCGGGGGGGACACCGGGGAGCTGTTTTTT. As protein: CAISVGGDTGELFF.

The V call is TRBV3-1 (or the pseudogene TRBV3-2), the J call TRBJ1-3; no clear D. V was clipped by 0 bases and J by 5 bases, with 5 bases between them. Germline V gene data show CDR1 as LGHDT and CDR2 as YNNKEL (reference sequence). This CDR3 contains 13 residues. CDR3 protein: CASSQELRNTIYF. CDR3 coding DNA: TGTGCCAGCAGCCAAGAGTTAAGAAACACCATATATTTT.

The CDR3 sequence: CASSFGRDTEAFF. Written as DNA, the CDR3 is TGTGCCAGCAGCTTTGGCAGGGACACTGAAGCTTTCTTT. The rearrangement links TRBV7-9 to TRBJ1-1, with D possibly being TRBD1 (5 bases). V was shortened by 3 bases and J by 3 bases, with 8 bases between the two germline ends. Germline values: CDR1 SEHNR, CDR2 FQNEAQ (reference sequence). This CDR3 region has 13 residues.

J is TRBJ2-5 and V is TRBV21-1; TRBD2, as called in the table, went unchecked against the DNA. TRBV21-1 is tagged as a pseudogene. The CDR3 is made up of 16 amino acids. CDR3 DNA: TGTGCCAGCAGCAACTCCGGCGACTTCTTCCAAGAGACCCAGTACTTC. It encodes CASSNSGDFFQETQYF.

The genes are TRBV7-9 and TRBJ1-2; tentatively, D is TRBD1 (5 bases). This CDR3 contains 14 residues. From germline, CDR1 is SEHNR and CDR2 FQNEAQ (reference sequence). V lost 0 bases and J 3 bases, leaving 8 bases between the germline ends. The CDR3 coding sequence is TGTGCCAGCAGCTTAGCAGGGGCGGACTATGGCTACACCTTC. Translated, it gives CASSLAGADYGYTF.

The DNA of the CDR3 is TGTGCCAGCAGCCAAGTCAACAGCGGGTCCCGGACCCAGTACTTC. Amino acids: CASSQVNSGSRTQYF. V is TRBV3-1 (or the pseudogene TRBV3-2) and J is TRBJ2-5, with D possibly matching TRBD2 (6 bases). CDR1 and CDR2 (germline): LGHDT, YNNKEL (reference sequence). The CDR3 sequence is 15 residues long. The V gene lost 1 base and the J gene lost 7 bases, with 16 bases spanning the gap.

The rearrangement uses TRBV7-2 and TRBJ2-7; 14 nucleotides align to TRBD2. CDR1 is SGHTA, CDR2 FQGNSA, per germline. The ends lost 0 bases at V and 5 bases at J; junction bases unmatched: 9. The CDR3 loop spans 18 amino acids. In DNA, the CDR3 is TGTGCCAGCAGCTTAGCGCGAGGACTAGCGGGAGGCCGCCACGAGCAGTACTTC. Its translation is CASSLARGLAGGRHEQYF.

The genes are TRBV2 and TRBJ2-2, with TRBD2 matching 8 bases. This CDR3 has 15 amino acids. Germline CDR1 reads SNHLY; CDR2 reads FYNNEI. Trimming removed 4 bases from V and 4 bases from J; junction bases left unmatched: 5. The CDR3 spells CASSVDGGGTGELFF. CDR3 bases: TGTGCCAGCAGTGTTGACGGGGGGGGCACCGGGGAGCTGTTTTTT. Full variable domain (rest looked up from reference TRBV2 and TRBJ2-2): EPEVTQTPSHQVTQMGQEVILRCVPISNHLYFYWYRQILGQKVEFLVSFYNNEISEKSEIFDDQFSVERPDGSNFTLKIRSTKLEDSAMYFCASSVDGGGTGELFFGEGSRLTVL.